This entry describes one TCR beta chain. This clonotype was detected a few times. Its antigen target is currently unknown. No per-base quality is available; no much larger clone lies one base away. These data belong to a study of response to subunit inactivated influenza vaccine (dated by TCRdb to the late 2010s). With respect to the entire study: The study used deep quantitative T cell receptor repertoire profiling to track responses to a trivalent subunit inactivated influenza vaccine.

Including cysteine and phenylalanine, the CDR3 has 12 amino acids. CDR3 DNA only is kept here, 36 bases in frame from base 1. Sequences SGHKS (CDR1) and YYEKEE (CDR2) are obtained from the germline V gene (reference sequence). At the junction V is shortened by 1 base and J by 3 bases, with 4 bases in between. The receptor library was made with RT-PCR. The sample was run on an Illumina HiSeq 2500. Starting from the raw public reads, TCRdb applied fastp trimming at Q25, assembled clones with MiXCR and retained in-frame beta chains. Duplicate CDR3 protein sequences are folded into a single record with the most common DNA and genes. This sample lists approximately 170,000 distinct CDR3 sequences; under 15% were detected once. The ten largest clones capture approximately 24% of the sample. Results and caveats for the whole study, not just this receptor: It was suggested by the authors that each seasonal influenza vaccination may recruit only a limited number of new T cells.

This sample comprised CD8+ T cells sorted from PBMCs, obtained 5 days after vaccination. The V gene is TRBV5-5 and the J gene is TRBJ1-1; the D segment cannot be called with confidence. The sequence derives from a man aged 45-65 years who received an inactivated influenza vaccine. Donor details come from another sample of the same person, matched by shared clones. CDR3 loop: CASSLLDTEAFF. The DNA sequence reads TGTGCCAGCAGCTTGCTGGACACTGAAGCTTTCTTT. Beyond the CDR3, the reference TRBV5-5 and TRBJ1-1 genes provide the residues; the full variable domain reads: DAGVTQSPTHLIKTRGQQVTLRCSPISGHKSVSWYQQVLGQGPQFIFQYYEKEERGRGNFPDRFSARQFPNYSSELNVNALLLGDSALYLCASSLLDTEAFFGQGTRLTVV.